Listed here are 12 T cell receptor beta chains from one sample, sequenced in a study of blood T cell repertoires in COVID-19. Produced via immunoSEQ multiplex PCR; TCRdb's table is partial and in-frame only. The sample includes about 270,000 clones, around 80% seen only once; the top ten take approximately 5.3%. Input material: peripheral blood. The receptors shown here come from a man aged 80 or over with acute or convalescent COVID-19.

The chain couples TRBV10-1 to TRBJ2-7; 9 nucleotides agree with TRBD1. Looked up from germline, CDR1 is WNHNN and CDR2 is SYGVQD (reference sequence). V lost 5 bases to trimming and J lost 6 bases; unmatched junction nucleotides: 8. CDR3 length equals 14 residues. The CDR3 coding sequence is TGCGCCAGCAGTAAACCCGGGACAGGGTCCGAGCAGTACTTC. Its translation is CASSKPGTGSEQYF.

CDR3 nucleotides: TGTGCCAGCAGCGTAGGAGGCAGGGGGCCTGGAAACACCATATATTTT. Translated: CASSVGGRGPGNTIYF. V and J are TRBV9 and TRBJ1-3, with 8 bases identical to TRBD1. V trimming: 0 bases; J trimming: 2 bases; junction bases outside the gene matches: 4. The CDR3 is made up of 16 amino acids. Germline CDR1 and CDR2: SGDLS and YYNGEE.

The chain couples TRBV3-1 (or the pseudogene TRBV3-2) to TRBJ2-3; 11 positions match TRBD2. CDR3 length: 16 amino acids. Trimming at V came to 6 bases and at J to 6 bases, leaving 11 bases not matched to a gene. Germline loops: CDR1 LGHDT, CDR2 YNNKEL (reference sequence). CDR3 region: CASRVAGGPQGDTQYF. In DNA form, the CDR3 reads TGTGCCAGCAGGGTAGCGGGGGGGCCCCAAGGGGATACGCAGTATTTT.

The J gene is TRBJ2-5, the V gene TRBV5-1, with 9 bases matching TRBD1. The germline V gene encodes CDR1 SGHRS and CDR2 YFSETQ. V trimming: 1 base; J trimming: 2 bases; junction bases outside the gene matches: 6. This CDR3 has 16 amino acids. CDR3 sequence reads: CASSLPGTGKQETQYF. CDR3 coding DNA: TGCGCCAGCAGCTTGCCCGGGACAGGGAAACAAGAGACCCAGTACTTC.

The chain combines TRBV28 with TRBJ2-5; weak D call: TRBD1 (6 bases). This CDR3 region has 14 residues. In germline, CDR1 is MDHEN, CDR2 SYDVKM. The V gene lost 6 bases and the J gene lost 5 bases, with 16 bases spanning the gap. CDR3 DNA sequence: TGTGCCAGCAGATCCGGGACATTCGGCGAGACCCAGTACTTC. Protein sequence: CASRSGTFGETQYF.

This chain's CDR3 is CASSYVGQGPAFF. The CDR3 DNA follows: TGTGCCAGCAGTTATGTGGGGCAGGGGCCGGCTTTCTTT. J is TRBJ1-1 and V is TRBV6-2 or TRBV6-3; TRBD1 might be the D (6 bases). V was pared by 3 bases and J by 11 bases, with 16 bases between. CDR1 is MNHEY and CDR2 is SVGEGT in the germline V gene. The CDR3 runs to 13 residues.

This rearrangement joins TRBV7-6 to TRBJ1-5, with 9 bases lining up with TRBD1. Germline V CDR1 and CDR2: SGHVS, FNYEAQ. V lost 0 bases and J lost 0; bases outside the gene matches: 15. The CDR3 contains 21 residues. DNA of the CDR3: TGTGCCAGCAGCTTAGCGTGGGAGGACAGGGGCCCACCTTATAGCAATCAGCCCCAGCATTTT. This encodes CASSLAWEDRGPPYSNQPQHF.

This chain joins TRBV5-4 and TRBJ2-6; D is unclear. The CDR3 is 16 amino acids. Germline V gene data show CDR1 as SGHNT and CDR2 as YYREEE (reference sequence). Trimming removed 1 base from V and 2 bases from J, with 10 bases in between. In nucleotides, the CDR3 is TGTGCCAGCAGCTTGAGTAGAAATGCTGGGGCCAACGTCCTGACTTTC. This gives the protein CASSLSRNAGANVLTF.

V is TRBV19 and J is TRBJ1-2, with unresolved D. CDR1 and CDR2 (germline): LNHDA, SQIVND (reference sequence). Trimming cost V 1 base and J 4 bases, with 7 bases left between them. The CDR3 runs 13 residues. The CDR3 region is CASSIGPGYGYTF. The CDR3 DNA follows: TGTGCCAGTAGTATAGGCCCAGGCTATGGCTACACCTTC.

The chain couples TRBV27 to TRBJ1-5; D gene uncertain. CDR1 and CDR2 from the germline V gene are MNHEY and SMNVEV (reference sequence). Trimming took 6 bases from V and 6 from J, leaving 12 bases between them. The CDR3 totals 13 residues. CDR3 DNA sequence: TGTGCCAGCAGCCCCCCGGGTAGTCAGCCCCAGCATTTT. Its translation: CASSPPGSQPQHF.

This sequence joins TRBV4-2 and TRBJ1-6; 7 bases are a match to TRBD1. CDR3 length: 19 residues. Trimming took 4 bases from V and 3 from J; bases not matched to a gene: 15. Looked up from germline, CDR1 is LGHNA and CDR2 is YNFKEQ. CDR3 DNA: TGTGCCAGCAGCCCAGAATTTAGAGGACAGGACTACTATAATTCACCCCTCCACTTT. It specifies CASSPEFRGQDYYNSPLHF.

This chain uses TRBV5-1 with TRBJ1-4, with 7 bases lining up with TRBD1. The CDR3 spans 15 residues. Germline values: CDR1 SGHRS, CDR2 YFSETQ. J gave up 7 bases and V 4 bases, and 10 bases lay outside the gene matches. The CDR3 region has the DNA TGCGCCAGCAGCCAGAAGGGGGGACAGACTGAAAAACTGTTTTTT. Protein sequence: CASSQKGGQTEKLFF.